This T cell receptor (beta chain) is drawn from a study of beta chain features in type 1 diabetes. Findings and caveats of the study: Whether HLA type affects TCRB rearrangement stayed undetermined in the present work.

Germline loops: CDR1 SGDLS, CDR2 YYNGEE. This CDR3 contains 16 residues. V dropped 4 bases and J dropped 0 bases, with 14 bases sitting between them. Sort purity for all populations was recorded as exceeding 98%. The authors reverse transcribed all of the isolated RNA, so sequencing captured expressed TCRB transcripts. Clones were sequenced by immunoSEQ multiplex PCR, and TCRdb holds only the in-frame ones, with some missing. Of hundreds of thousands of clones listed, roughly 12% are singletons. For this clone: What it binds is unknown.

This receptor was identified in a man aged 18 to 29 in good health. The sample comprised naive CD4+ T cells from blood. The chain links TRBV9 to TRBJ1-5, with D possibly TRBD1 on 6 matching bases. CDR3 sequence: CASSPTGLYSNQPQHF. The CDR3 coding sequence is TGTGCCAGCAGCCCTACAGGGTTATATAGCAATCAGCCCCAGCATTTT.